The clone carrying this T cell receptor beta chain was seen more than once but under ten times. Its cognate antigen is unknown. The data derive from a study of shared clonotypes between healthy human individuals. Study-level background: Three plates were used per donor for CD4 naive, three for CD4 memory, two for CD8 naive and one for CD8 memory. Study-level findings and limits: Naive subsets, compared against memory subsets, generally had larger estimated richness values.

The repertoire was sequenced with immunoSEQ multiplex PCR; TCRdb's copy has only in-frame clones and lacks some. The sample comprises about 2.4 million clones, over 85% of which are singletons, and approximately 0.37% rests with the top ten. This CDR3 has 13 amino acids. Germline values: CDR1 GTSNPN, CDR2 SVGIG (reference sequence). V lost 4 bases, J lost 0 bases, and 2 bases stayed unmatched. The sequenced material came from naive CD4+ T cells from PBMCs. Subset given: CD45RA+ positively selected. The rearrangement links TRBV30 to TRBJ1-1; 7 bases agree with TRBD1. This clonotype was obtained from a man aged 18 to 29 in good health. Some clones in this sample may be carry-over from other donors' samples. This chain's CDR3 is CAWKGQMNTEAFF. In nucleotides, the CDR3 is TGTGCCTGGAAGGGACAGATGAACACTGAAGCTTTCTTT.